One sample yielded the 14 T cell receptor beta chains listed below, sequenced in a study of beta chain features in type 1 diabetes. Expressed TCRB transcripts got sequenced, as all isolated RNA was reverse transcribed. Sequencing used immunoSEQ multiplex PCR; TCRdb keeps in-frame clones, though not all of them. The sample records 150,000 to 180,000 clones, 8.5% to 14% being singletons. Specimen: central memory CD4+ T cells from blood. The receptors were sampled from a man younger than 30 in good health.

This clone was seen a few times. J is TRBJ2-5 and V is TRBV6-1; possible D gene TRBD2, 5 bases. Germline V gives CDR1 MNHNS, CDR2 SASEGT. The length of the CDR3 is 14 residues. V lost 6 bases and J 2 bases, leaving 13 bases between the germline ends. The chain's CDR3 is CASRVGLGQETQYF. CDR3 nucleotide sequence: TGTGCCAGCAGGGTAGGACTTGGACAAGAGACCCAGTACTTC.

The J gene is TRBJ2-7, the V gene TRBV29-1; 8 nucleotides align to TRBD1. This CDR3 has 12 residues. Per the germline V gene, CDR1 is SQVTM and CDR2 is ANQGSEA. Trimming cost V 8 bases and J 5 bases; bases outside gene matches: 8. The CDR3 DNA reads as TGCAGCTTCCGACAGGGGAACCACGAGCAGTACTTC. The encoded protein is CSFRQGNHEQYF.

This clone has just a few counts. The chain links TRBV28 to TRBJ2-1, with TRBD2 as a possible D gene (6 bases). The V end was cut by 7 bases, the J end by 8 bases, with 12 bases between. The CDR3 consists of 12 residues. CDR1 and CDR2 (germline): MDHEN, SYDVKM. The CDR3 DNA reads TGTGCCAGCACCCCCCGGGGGTATGAGCAGTTCTTC. It translates to CASTPRGYEQFF.

This sequence joins TRBV4-3 and TRBJ2-1; TRBD2 matches 8 bases. Germline V gene data show CDR1 as LGHNA and CDR2 as YSLEER. The V segment lost 0 bases and the J segment 7 bases; nucleotides outside the gene matches: 8. This CDR3 has 16 residues. CDR3 bases: TGCGCCAGCAGCCAAGATCGAGGACTAGCCAGAAATGAGCAGTTCTTC. Residues: CASSQDRGLARNEQFF.

This clone has more than one count but fewer than ten. One end of the junction is discordant with germline, which a read error may explain. The rearrangement joins TRBV20-1 to TRBJ1-1; the D gene is possibly TRBD1 (5 bases). The germline gives CDR1 DFQATT, CDR2 SNEGSKA (reference sequence). CDR3 size: 9 residues. The CDR3 protein is CSAETDRAF. CDR3 DNA sequence: TGCAGTGCGGAGACAGACAGAGCCTTT.

V usage is TRBV28 and J usage is TRBJ2-3, with a weak D call TRBD2 (7 bases). The length of the CDR3 is 14 residues. Germline assignment: CDR1 MDHEN and CDR2 SYDVKM. Trimming shortened V by 6 bases and J by 4 bases, and 14 bases separated the two germline ends. The CDR3 protein is CASSNGGRPDTQYF. The CDR3 DNA is TGTGCCAGCAGCAACGGGGGGCGCCCAGATACGCAGTATTTT.

The rearrangement uses TRBV29-1 and TRBJ1-1; D unclear. V lost 6 bases and J lost 4, with 9 bases in between. The CDR3 has 11 residues. The V gene's germline CDR1 is SQVTM and CDR2 ANQGSEA. The CDR3 protein is CSVGVSTEAFF. The CDR3 bases are TGCAGCGTCGGGGTATCCACTGAAGCTTTCTTT.

The chain recombines TRBV30 with TRBJ1-6, with a tentative D call TRBD1 (5 bases). The CDR3 length is 14 residues. V lost 4 bases and J lost 1, with 8 bases in between. CDR1 GTSNPN and CDR2 SVGIG come from the germline V gene (reference sequence). This chain's CDR3 is CAWKGNSYNSPLHF. CDR3 DNA sequence: TGTGCCTGGAAGGGGAATTCCTATAATTCACCCCTCCACTTT. Drawing the rest from reference TRBV30 and TRBJ1-6, the complete variable domain is SQTIHQWPATLVQPVGSPLSLECTVEGTSNPNLYWYRQAAGRGLQLLFYSVGIGQISSEVPQNLSASRPQDRQFILSSKKLLLSDSGFYLCAWKGNSYNSPLHFGNGTRLTVT.

This clone was observed a handful of times. CDR3 sequence: CASNREASTDTQYF. CDR3 bases: TGTGCCAGCAATCGGGAGGCTAGCACAGATACGCAGTATTTT. This chain uses TRBV6-5 with TRBJ2-3, with 7 bases matching TRBD2. Germline V gene lookup returns CDR1 MNHEY and CDR2 SVGAGI. The CDR3 has 14 amino acids. V lost 7 bases, J lost 0 bases, and 4 bases stayed unmatched.

Details on this clone: A far larger clone is a single base away, which makes a read error likely. The chain has TRBV5-6 and TRBJ1-2; D might be TRBD1 (5 bases). CDR1 is SGHDT and CDR2 is YYEEEE in the germline V gene. The CDR3 runs to 13 residues. V was pared by 0 bases and J by 2 bases, with 5 bases between. This CDR3 reads CASSLGQNYGYTF. In DNA, the CDR3 is TGTGCCAGCAGCTTGGGACAGAACTATGGCTACACCTTC.

This clone was detected only a few times. The chain recombines TRBV7-9 with TRBJ1-2, with D maybe TRBD1 (6 bases). Germline V gives CDR1 SEHNR, CDR2 FQNEAQ (reference sequence). The V end lost 0 bases, the J end lost 3 bases, and 11 bases lay between the germline ends. This CDR3 has 15 residues. The CDR3 spells CASSLAQGRDYGYTF. CDR3 in DNA: TGTGCCAGCAGCTTAGCTCAGGGGCGCGACTATGGCTACACCTTC. The full variable domain, completed using reference TRBV7-9 and TRBJ1-2, is DTGVSQNPRHKITKRGQNVTFRCDPISEHNRLYWYRQTLGQGPEFLTYFQNEAQLEKSRLLSDRFSAERPKGSFSTLEIQRTEQGDSAMYLCASSLAQGRDYGYTFGSGTRLTVV.

This clone was counted between two and nine times. The chain couples TRBV11-2 to TRBJ1-4, with a weak D call TRBD1 (6 bases). Germline CDR1 reads SGHAT; CDR2 reads FQNNGV. The CDR3 loop spans 17 amino acids. V dropped 3 bases and J dropped 0 bases, with 14 bases sitting between them. The CDR3 protein is CASSFDAGGATNEKLFF. The CDR3, as DNA: TGTGCCAGCAGCTTTGATGCCGGGGGCGCAACTAATGAAAAACTGTTTTTT.

This clone was counted between two and nine times. The rearrangement links TRBV7-2 to TRBJ2-7; D is possibly TRBD2 (5 bases). The V gene lost 1 base and the J gene lost 7 bases, with 11 bases spanning the gap. The CDR3 has 13 amino acids. The germline V gene has CDR1 SGHTA and CDR2 FQGNSA. As DNA, the CDR3 is TGTGCCAGCAGCTTAGGAATGTGGGAGGAGCAGTACTTC. This encodes CASSLGMWEEQYF.

This chain uses TRBV13 with TRBJ1-1; D may be TRBD1 (5 bases). Trimming removed 5 bases from V and 6 bases from J, with 13 bases in between. The CDR3 covers 13 residues. CDR1 and CDR2 (germline): PRHDT, FYEKMQ (reference sequence). DNA of the CDR3: TGTGCCAGCAGCCCCCGACAGATTTCTGAAGCTTTCTTT. It yields the protein CASSPRQISEAFF.